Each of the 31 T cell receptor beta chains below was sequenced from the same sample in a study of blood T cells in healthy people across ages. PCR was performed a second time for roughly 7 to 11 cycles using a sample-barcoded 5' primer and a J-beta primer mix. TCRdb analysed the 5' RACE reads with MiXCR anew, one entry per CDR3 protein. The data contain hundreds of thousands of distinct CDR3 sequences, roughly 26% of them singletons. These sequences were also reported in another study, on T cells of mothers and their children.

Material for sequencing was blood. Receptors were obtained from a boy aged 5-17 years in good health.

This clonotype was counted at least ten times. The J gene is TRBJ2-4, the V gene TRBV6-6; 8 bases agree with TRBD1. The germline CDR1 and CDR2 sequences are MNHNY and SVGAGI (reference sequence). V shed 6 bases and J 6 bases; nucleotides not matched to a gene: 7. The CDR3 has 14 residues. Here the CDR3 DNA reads TGTGCCAGCAGGGACGGACAGGGAGGAAACATTCAGTACTTC. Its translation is CASRDGQGGNIQYF.

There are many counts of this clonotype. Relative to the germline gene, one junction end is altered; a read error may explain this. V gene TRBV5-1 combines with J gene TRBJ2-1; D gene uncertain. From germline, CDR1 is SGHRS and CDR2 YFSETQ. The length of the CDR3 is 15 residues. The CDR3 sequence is CASSLGRSSYNEQFF. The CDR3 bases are TGTGCCAGCAGCTTAGGCAGGAGCTCCTACAATGAGCAGTTCTTC. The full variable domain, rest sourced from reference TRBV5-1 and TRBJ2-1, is KAGVTQTPRYLIKTRGQQVTLSCSPISGHRSVSWYQQTPGQGLQFLFEYFSETQRNKGNFPGRFSGRQFSNSRSEMNVSTLELGDSALYLCASSLGRSSYNEQFFGPGTRLTVL.

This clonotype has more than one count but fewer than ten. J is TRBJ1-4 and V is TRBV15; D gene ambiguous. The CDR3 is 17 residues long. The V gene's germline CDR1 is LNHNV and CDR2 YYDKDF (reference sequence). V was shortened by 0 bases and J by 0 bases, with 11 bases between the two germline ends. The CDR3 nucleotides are TGTGCCACCAGCAGAGATTATTGGCTCCCAACTAATGAAAAACTGTTTTTT. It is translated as CATSRDYWLPTNEKLFF.

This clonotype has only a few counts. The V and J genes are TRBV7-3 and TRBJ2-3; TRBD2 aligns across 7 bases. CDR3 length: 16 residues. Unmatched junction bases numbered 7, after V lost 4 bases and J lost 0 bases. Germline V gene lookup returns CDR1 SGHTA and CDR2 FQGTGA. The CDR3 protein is CASSSRTSTSTDTQYF. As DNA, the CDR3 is TGTGCCAGCAGCTCAAGGACTAGTACTAGCACAGATACGCAGTATTTT.

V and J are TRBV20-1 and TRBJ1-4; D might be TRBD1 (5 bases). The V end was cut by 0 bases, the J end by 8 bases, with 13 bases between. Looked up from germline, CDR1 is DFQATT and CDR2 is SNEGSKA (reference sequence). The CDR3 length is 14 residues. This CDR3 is CSARDGGSREKLFF. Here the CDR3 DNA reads TGCAGTGCTAGAGATGGGGGAAGTAGAGAAAAACTGTTTTTT.

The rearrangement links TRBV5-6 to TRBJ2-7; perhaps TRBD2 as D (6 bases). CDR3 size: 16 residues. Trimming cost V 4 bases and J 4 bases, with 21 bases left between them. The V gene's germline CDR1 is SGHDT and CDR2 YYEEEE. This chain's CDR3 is CASSDYGRVDYYEQYV. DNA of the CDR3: TGTGCCAGCAGCGACTATGGACGGGTGGACTATTACGAGCAGTACGTC.

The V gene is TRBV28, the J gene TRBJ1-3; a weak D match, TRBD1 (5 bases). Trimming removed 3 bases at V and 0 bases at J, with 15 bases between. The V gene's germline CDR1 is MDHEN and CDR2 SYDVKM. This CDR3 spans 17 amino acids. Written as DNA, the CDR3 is TGTGCCAGCAGTTTGATCCCCTTGGGGGACTCTGGAAACACCATATATTTT. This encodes CASSLIPLGDSGNTIYF.

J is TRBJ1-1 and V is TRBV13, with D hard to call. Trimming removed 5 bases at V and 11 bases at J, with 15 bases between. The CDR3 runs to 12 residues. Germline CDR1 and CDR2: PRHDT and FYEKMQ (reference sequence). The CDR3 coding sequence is TGTGCCAGCAGCGACGATCGGGAGGTTGCTTTCTTT. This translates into CASSDDREVAFF.

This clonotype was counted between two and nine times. DNA for the CDR3: TGTGCCAGCAGCCTAAGCGGATCAGGGTCCATTTTTTACGAGCAGTACTTC. It specifies CASSLSGSGSIFYEQYF. This chain connects TRBV7-2 to TRBJ2-1, with D perhaps TRBD1 or TRBD2 (5 bases each). The J call could be wrong; TRBJ2-7 is a better fit for the DNA end. In germline, CDR1 is SGHTA, CDR2 FQGNSA. The CDR3 length is 17 residues.

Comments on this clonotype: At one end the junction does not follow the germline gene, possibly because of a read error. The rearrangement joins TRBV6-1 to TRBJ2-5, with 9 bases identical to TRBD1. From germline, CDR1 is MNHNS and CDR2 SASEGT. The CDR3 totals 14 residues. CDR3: CASLVTGGMETQCF. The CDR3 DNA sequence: TGTGCCAGCTTGGTCACAGGGGGCATGGAGACCCAGTGCTTC.

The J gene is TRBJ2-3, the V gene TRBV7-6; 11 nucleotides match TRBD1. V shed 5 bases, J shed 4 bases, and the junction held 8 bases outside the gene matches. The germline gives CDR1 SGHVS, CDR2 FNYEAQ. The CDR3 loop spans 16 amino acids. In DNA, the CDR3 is TGTGCCAGCAGCGCCCCGGGACAGGGGGACGCAGATACGCAGTATTTT. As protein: CASSAPGQGDADTQYF. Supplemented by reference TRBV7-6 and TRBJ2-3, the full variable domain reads GAGVSQSPRYKVTKRGQDVALRCDPISGHVSLYWYRQALGQGPEFLTYFNYEAQQDKSGLPNDRFSAERPEGSISTLTIQRTEQRDSAMYRCASSAPGQGDADTQYFGPGTRLTVL.

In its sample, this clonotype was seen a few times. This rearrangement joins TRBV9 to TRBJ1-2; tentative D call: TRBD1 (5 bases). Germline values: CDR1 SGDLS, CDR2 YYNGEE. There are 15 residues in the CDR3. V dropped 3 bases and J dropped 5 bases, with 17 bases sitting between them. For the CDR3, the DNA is TGTGCCAGCAGCGCAATGGCGGCCGGGGGGTATGGCTACACCTTC. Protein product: CASSAMAAGGYGYTF. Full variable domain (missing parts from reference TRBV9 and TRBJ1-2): DSGVTQTPKHLITATGQRVTLRCSPRSGDLSVYWYQQSLDQGLQFLIQYYNGEERAKGNILERFSAQQFPDLHSELNLSSLELGDSALYFCASSAMAAGGYGYTFGSGTRLTVV.

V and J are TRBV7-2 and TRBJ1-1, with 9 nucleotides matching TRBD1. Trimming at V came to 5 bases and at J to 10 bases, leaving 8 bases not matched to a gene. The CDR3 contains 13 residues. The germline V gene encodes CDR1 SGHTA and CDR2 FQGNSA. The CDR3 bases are TGTGCCAGCAGCCCACAGGGGGCCCTACGAGCTTTCTTT. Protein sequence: CASSPQGALRAFF.

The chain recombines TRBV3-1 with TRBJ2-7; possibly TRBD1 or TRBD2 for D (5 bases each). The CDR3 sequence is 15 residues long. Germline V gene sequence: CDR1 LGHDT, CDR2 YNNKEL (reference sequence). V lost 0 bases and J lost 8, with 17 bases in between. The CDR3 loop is CASSQEVGLQGQQYF. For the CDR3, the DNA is TGTGCCAGCAGCCAAGAAGTCGGACTTCAGGGACAGCAGTACTTC.

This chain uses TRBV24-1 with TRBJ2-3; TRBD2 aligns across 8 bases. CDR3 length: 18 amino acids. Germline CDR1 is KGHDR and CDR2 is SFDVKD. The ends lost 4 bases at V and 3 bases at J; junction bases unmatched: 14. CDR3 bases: TGTGCCACCAGTGAGCTAACTCCCATCGCGGGAGGTACAGATACGCAGTATTTT. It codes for CATSELTPIAGGTDTQYF.

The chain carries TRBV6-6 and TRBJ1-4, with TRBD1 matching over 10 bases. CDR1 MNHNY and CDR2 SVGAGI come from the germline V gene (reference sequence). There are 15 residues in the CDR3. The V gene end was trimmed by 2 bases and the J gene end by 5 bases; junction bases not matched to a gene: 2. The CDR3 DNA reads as TGTGCCAGCAGTTACCCGGGACAGGGGAATGAAAAACTGTTTTTT. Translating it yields CASSYPGQGNEKLFF.

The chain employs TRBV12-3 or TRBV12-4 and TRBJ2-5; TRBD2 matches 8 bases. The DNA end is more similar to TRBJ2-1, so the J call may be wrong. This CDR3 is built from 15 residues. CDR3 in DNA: TGTGCCAGCAGAGGTTGGGGGTCGGGAGGGTCCGAGCAGTTCTTC. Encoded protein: CASRGWGSGGSEQFF.

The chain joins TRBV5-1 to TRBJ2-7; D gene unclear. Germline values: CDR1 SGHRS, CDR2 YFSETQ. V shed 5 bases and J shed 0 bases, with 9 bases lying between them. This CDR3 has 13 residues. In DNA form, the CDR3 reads TGCGCCAGCAGGGGATCAGGCTCCTACGAGCAGTACTTC. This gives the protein CASRGSGSYEQYF.

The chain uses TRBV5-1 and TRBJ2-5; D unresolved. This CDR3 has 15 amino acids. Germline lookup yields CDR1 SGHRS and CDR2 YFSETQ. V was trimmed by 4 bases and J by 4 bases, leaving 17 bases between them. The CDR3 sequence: CASSNRLPMGETQYF. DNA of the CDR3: TGCGCCAGCAGCAACCGACTTCCTATGGGAGAGACCCAGTACTTC.

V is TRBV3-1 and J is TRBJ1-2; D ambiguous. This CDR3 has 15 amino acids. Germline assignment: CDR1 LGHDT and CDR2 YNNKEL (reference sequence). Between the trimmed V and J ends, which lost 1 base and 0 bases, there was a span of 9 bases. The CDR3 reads CASSQGQIANYGYTF. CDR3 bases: TGTGCCAGCAGCCAAGGGCAGATCGCTAACTATGGCTACACCTTC. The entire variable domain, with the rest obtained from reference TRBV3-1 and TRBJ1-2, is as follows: DTAVSQTPKYLVTQMGNDKSIKCEQNLGHDTMYWYKQDSKKFLKIMFSYNNKELIINETVPNRFSPKSPDKAHLNLHINSLELGDSAVYFCASSQGQIANYGYTFGSGTRLTVV.

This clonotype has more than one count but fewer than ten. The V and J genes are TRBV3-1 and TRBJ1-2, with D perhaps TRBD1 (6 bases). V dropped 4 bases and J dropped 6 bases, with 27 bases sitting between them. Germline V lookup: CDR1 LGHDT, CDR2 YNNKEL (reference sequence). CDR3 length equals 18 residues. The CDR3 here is CASSLLGPPGTKGNGYTF. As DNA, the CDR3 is TGTGCCAGCAGCCTACTAGGGCCCCCCGGGACAAAGGGGAATGGCTACACCTTC.

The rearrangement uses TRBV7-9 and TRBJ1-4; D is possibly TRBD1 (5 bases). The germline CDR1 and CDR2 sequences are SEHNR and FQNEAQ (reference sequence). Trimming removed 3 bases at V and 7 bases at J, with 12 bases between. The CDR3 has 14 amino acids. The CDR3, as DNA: TGTGCCAGCAGCTTGGGGCGCGTTGGTGAAAAACTGTTTTTT. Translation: CASSLGRVGEKLFF.

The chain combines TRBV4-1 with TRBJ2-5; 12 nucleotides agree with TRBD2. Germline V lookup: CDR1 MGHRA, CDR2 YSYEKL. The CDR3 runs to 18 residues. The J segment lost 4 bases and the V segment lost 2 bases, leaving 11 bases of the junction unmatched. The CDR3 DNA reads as TGCGCCAGCAGCCAATTCCTAGCGGGGGGGCAAAGTCGAGAGACCCAGTACTTC. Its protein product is CASSQFLAGGQSRETQYF.

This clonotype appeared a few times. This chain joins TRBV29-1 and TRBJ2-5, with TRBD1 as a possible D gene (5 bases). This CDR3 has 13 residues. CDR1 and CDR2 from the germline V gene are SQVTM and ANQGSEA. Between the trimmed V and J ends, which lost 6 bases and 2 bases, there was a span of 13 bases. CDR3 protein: CSVGGADQETQYF. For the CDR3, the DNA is TGCAGCGTCGGTGGGGCGGATCAAGAGACCCAGTACTTC.

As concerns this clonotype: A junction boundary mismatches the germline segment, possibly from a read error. For the CDR3, the DNA is TGTGCCAGCAGCGTAGAGTGGGATAATGAAGAACTGTTTTTT. Amino acids: CASSVEWDNEELFF. V is TRBV9 and J is TRBJ1-4; D is unresolved. The CDR3 consists of 14 residues. CDR1 and CDR2 from the germline V gene are SGDLS and YYNGEE.

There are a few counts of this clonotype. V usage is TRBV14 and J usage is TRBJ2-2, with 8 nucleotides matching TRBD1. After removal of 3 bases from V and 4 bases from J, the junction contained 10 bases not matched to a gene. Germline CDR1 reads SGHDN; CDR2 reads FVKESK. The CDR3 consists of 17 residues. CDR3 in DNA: TGTGCCAGCAGCCAGACGGGTAGCAGGGGGCTCACCGGGGAGCTGTTTTTT. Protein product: CASSQTGSRGLTGELFF.

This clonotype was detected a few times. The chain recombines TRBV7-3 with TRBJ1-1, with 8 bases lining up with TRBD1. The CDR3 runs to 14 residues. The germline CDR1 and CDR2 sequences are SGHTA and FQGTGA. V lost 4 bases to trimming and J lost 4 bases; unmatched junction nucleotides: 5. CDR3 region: CASSSHTGGTEAFF. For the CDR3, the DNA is TGTGCCAGCAGCTCCCACACAGGGGGCACTGAAGCTTTCTTT.

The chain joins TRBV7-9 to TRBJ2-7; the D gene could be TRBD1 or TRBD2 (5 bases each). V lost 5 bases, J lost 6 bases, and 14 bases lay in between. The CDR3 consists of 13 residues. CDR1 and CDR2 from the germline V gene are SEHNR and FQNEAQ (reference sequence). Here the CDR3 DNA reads TGTGCCAGCAGCGACCGGGGCCTGGGCGAGCAGTACTTC. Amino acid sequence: CASSDRGLGEQYF.

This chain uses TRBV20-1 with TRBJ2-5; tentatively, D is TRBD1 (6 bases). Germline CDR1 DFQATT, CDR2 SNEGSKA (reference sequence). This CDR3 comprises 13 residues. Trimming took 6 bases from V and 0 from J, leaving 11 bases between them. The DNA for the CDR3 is TGCAGTGCCCCCTACAGGGACCAAGAGACCCAGTACTTC. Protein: CSAPYRDQETQYF.

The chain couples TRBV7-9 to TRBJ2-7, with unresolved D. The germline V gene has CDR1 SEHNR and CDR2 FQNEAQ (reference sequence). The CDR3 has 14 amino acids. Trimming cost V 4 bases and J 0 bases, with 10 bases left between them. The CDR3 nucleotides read TGTGCCAGCAGCTCAGACCTAAGCTCCTACGAGCAGTACTTC. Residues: CASSSDLSSYEQYF.

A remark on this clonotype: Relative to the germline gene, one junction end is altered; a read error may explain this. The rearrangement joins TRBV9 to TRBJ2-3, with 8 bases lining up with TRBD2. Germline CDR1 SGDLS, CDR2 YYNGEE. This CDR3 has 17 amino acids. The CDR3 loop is CASSTRANSGDTDTQYF. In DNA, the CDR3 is TGCGCCAGCAGCACTCGGGCGAATAGCGGGGATACAGATACGCAGTATTTT.